A single TCR beta chain is shown here with its context. This clonotype was counted between two and nine times. The specificity of this receptor is unknown. No per-base quality is available; no much larger clone lies one base away. This specimen comes from a study of T cell repertoires in cytomegalovirus infection (dated by TCRdb to the late 2010s). In the study overall: Because public TCR beta signatures pointed to carriage of CMV infection together with the matching HLA type, the HLA type of each donor mattered for the analysis.

The germline V gene encodes CDR1 MNHEY and CDR2 SMNVEV (reference sequence). The CDR3, cysteine through phenylalanine, is 16 amino acids long. Kept here is only the CDR3 DNA, which spans 48 bases and is read in frame from base 1. Cut back by 4 bases and 5 bases, the V and J ends lie 18 bases apart. The data were produced on an Illumina HiSeq 1500. TCRdb cleaned the public reads at Q25 with fastp, built clones with MiXCR and kept in-frame beta chains. Records with the same CDR3 protein are collapsed into one entry carrying the most frequent genes and DNA. Recorded for this sample are under 850,000 distinct CDR3 sequences; less than 40% of them occurred a single time. Roughly 2.8% of the sample is in the top ten clones. Broad study findings and their caveats: In the ex vivo response, HLA-C-restricted CMV-specific TCR beta clonotypes were dominant, and in two of eight donors the single most frequent clonotype came from this HLA-C-restricted group. Carriers of CMV infection plus the relevant HLA type were discriminated by the cumulative frequency of public TCR beta family members in the study cohort and in an independent roughly 370-donor cohort.

Specimen: PBMCs. This receptor was identified in a human donor in good health (CMV status not recorded). Some clones in this sample may be carry-over from other donors' samples. Recombination linked TRBV27 to TRBJ2-1, and TRBD1 may be the D gene, going by 5 matching bases. The CDR3 sequence is CASSSLQGYRNNEQFF. The bases are TGTGCCAGCAGTTCACTTCAGGGTTATCGGAACAATGAGCAGTTCTTC.